The clone carrying this T cell receptor beta chain was seen only a few times. Its antigen is as yet unknown. This specimen comes from a study of long-term antiretroviral therapy in people with HIV. At the level of the study: The 2015 immediate-ART recommendation came about a decade after the earliest samples. The study's findings and limits: Whichever time point was examined, clones expanded before ART dominated the repertoire. Transplant-donor-level diversity was not reached after ART, though diversity increased.

The assay, immunoSEQ v3.0, was run at survey level. Here immunoSEQ multiplex PCR was the method, and the copy in TCRdb shows in-frame clones only, minus some. Of some 13,000 clones listed, about 81% are singletons. CDR3 length equals 15 residues. Germline V gene lookup returns CDR1 SGHNT and CDR2 YENEEA. Trimming removed 5 bases from V and 5 bases from J, with 19 bases in between. The TCR originated in a man aged 45 to 65 with HIV. Sample: unsorted PBMCs, taken around 8 years after starting antiretroviral therapy. The V and J genes are TRBV11-3 and TRBJ2-7; the D is unclear. CDR3 DNA: TGTGCCAGCAGCCGAGGTCTGGGGTCCGGTCACGAGCAGTACTTC. Translating gives CASSRGLGSGHEQYF.